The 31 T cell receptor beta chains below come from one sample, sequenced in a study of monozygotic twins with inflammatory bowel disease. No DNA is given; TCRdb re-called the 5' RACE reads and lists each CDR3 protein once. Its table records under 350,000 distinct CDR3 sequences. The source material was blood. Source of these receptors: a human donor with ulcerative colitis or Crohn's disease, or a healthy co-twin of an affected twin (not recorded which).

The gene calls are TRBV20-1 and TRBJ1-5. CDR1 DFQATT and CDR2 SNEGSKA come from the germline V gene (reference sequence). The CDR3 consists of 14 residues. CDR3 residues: CSASLRDSNQPQHF.

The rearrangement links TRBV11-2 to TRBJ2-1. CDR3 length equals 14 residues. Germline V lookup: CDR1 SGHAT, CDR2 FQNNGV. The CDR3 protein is CASSLMWRIGEQFF.

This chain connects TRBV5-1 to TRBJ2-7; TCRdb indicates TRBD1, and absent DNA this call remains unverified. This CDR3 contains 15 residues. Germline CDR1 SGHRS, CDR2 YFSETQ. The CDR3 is CASSLSWQGAYEQYF.

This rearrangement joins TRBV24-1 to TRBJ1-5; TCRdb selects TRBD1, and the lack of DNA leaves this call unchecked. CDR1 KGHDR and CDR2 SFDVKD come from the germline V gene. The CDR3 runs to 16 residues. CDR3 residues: CATSDKDRDSNQPQHF.

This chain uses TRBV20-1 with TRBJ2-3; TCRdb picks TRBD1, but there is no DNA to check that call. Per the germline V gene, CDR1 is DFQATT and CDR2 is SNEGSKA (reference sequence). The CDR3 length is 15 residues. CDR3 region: CSAPRSGTLVDTQYF.

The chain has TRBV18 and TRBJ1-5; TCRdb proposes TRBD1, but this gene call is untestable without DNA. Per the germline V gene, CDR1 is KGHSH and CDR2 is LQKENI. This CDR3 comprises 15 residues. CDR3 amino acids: CASSPGRGRVQPQHF.

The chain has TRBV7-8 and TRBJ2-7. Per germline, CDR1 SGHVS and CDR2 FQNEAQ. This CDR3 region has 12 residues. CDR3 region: CASRPTGSEQYF.

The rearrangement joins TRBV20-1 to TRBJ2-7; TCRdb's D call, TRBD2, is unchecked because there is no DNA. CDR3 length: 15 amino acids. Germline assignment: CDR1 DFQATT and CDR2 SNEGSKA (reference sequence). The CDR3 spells CSARLASSGTYEQYF.

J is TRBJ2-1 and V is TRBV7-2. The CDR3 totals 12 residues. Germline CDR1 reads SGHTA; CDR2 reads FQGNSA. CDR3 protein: CASSGHYNEQFF.

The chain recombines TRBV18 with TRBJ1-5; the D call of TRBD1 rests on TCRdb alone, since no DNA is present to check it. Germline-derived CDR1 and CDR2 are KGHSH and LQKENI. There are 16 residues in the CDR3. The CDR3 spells CASSPTGQINNQPQHF. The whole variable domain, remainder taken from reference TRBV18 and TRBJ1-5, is NAGVMQNPRHLVRRRGQEARLRCSPMKGHSHVYWYRQLPEEGLKFMVYLQKENIIDESGMPKERFSAEFPKEGPSILRIQQVVRGDSAAYFCASSPTGQINNQPQHFGDGTRLSIL.

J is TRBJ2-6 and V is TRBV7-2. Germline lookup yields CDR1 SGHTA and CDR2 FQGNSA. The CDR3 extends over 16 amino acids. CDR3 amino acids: CASSLVRSSGANVLTF.

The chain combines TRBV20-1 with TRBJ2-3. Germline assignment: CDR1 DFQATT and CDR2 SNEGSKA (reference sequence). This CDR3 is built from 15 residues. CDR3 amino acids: CSARAGSASTDTQYF.

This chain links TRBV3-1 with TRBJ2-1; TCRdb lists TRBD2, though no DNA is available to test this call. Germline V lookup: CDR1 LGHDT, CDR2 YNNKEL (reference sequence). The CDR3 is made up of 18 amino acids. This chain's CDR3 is CASSQLAAVLTTYNEQFF.

This chain's CDR3 is CASSFLERTNTGELFF. The genes are TRBV7-8 and TRBJ2-2. This CDR3 has 16 residues. Germline lookup yields CDR1 SGHVS and CDR2 FQNEAQ.

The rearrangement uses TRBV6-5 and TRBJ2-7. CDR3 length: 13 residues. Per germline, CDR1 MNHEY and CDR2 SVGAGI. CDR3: CASSYSWPYEQYF.

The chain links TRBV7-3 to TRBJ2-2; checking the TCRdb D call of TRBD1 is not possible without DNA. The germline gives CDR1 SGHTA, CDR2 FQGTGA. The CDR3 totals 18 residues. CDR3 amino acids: CASSSAPWTGGYTGELFF.

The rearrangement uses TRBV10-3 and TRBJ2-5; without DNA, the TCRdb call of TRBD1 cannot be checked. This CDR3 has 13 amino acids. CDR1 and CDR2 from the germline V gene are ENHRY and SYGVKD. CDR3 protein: CAISGGAQETQYF.

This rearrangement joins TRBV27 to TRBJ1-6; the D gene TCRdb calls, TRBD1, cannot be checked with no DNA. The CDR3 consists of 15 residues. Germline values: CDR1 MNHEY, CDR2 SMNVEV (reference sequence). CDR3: CASSHLTPGDTPLHF.

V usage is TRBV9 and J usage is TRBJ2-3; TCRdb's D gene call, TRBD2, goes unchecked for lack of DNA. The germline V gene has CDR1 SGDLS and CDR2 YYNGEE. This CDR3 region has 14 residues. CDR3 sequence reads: CASSDRDSTDTQYF. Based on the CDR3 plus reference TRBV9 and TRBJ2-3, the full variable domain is DSGVTQTPKHLITATGQRVTLRCSPRSGDLSVYWYQQSLDQGLQFLIQYYNGEERAKGNILERFSAQQFPDLHSELNLSSLELGDSALYFCASSDRDSTDTQYFGPGTRLTVL.

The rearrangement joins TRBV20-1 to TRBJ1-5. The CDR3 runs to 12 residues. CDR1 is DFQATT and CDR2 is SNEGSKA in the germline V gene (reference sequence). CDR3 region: CSARGSNQPQHF.

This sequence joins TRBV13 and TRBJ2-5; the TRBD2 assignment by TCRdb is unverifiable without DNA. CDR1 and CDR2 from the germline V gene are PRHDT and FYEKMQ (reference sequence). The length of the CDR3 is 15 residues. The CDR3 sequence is CASSQTRTVPETQYF.

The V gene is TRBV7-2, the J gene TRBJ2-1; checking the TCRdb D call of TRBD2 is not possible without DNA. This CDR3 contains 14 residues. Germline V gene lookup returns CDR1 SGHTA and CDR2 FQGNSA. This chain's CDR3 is CANEETSVSNEQFF.

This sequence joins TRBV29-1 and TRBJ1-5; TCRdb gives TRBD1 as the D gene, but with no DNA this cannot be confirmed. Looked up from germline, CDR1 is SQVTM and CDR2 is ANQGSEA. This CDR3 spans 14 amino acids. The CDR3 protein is CSARIGGNNQPQHF.

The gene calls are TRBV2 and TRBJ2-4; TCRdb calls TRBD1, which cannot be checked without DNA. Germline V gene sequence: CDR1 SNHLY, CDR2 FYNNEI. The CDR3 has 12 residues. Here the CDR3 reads CASSGTGYIQYF.

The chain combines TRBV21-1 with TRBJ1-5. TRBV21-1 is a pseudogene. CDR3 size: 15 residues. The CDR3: CASSNKNTINQPQHF.

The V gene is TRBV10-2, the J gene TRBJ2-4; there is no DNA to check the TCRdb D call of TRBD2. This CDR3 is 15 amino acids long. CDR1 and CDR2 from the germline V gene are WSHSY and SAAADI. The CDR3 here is CASRIGGRAKNIQYF.

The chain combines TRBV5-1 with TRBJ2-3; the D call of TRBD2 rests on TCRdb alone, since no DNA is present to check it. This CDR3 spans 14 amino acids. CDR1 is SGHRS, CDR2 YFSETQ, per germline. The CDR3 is CASRVRDYTDTQYF.

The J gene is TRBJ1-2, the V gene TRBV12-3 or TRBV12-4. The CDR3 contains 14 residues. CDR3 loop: CASSFWVGSYGYTF.

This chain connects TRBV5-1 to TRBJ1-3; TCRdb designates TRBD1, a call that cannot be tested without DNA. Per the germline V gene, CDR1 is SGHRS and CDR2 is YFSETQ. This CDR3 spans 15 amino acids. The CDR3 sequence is CASSRDDRTGNTIYF.

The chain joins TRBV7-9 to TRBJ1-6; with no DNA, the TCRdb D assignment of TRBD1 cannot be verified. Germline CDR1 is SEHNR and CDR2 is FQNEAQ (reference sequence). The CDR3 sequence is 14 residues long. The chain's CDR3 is CASSLEAGSSPLLF.

The CDR3 sequence: CASSLGTSGSLTDTQYF. This chain connects TRBV7-9 to TRBJ2-3; TCRdb gives TRBD2 as the D gene, but with no DNA this cannot be confirmed. This CDR3 comprises 17 residues. Germline V lookup: CDR1 SEHNR, CDR2 FQNEAQ (reference sequence).